This T cell receptor beta chain derives from a study of HIV-infected children after antiretroviral therapy interruption. Study background: Interruption-arm sampling covered weeks 0, 12, interruption end (24 or 48), and about 3 years post-study.

A 3' RACE protocol on RNA, with unique molecular identifiers, produced the TCR library. TCRdb analysed the 3' RACE reads with MiXCR anew, one entry per CDR3 protein. Of around 50,000 distinct CDR3 sequences listed, approximately 4% are singletons. As to treatment: PENTA 11 planned treatment interruption arm or continuous ART arm. From thawed PBMCs, naive CD4+ CD45RA+ CD45RO- T cells were sorted. This CDR3 has 13 amino acids. Deletions cut 4 bases from V and 10 bases from J, with 14 bases between. Germline V CDR1 and CDR2: MNHEY, SMNVEV (reference sequence). The sample holds many counts of this clonotype.

This receptor was taken from a pool of human donors with HIV. The sample in question was CD45RA+ CD4+ T cells from PBMCs, pooled from several time points, obtained from a donor given antiretroviral therapy, either interrupted or continuous. Subset described: naive CD4+ CD45RA+ CD45RO- T cells. This chain links TRBV27 with TRBJ2-1; a possible D gene is TRBD2 (7 bases). CDR3 in amino acids: CASSSTGTTEQFF. CDR3 nucleotide sequence: TGTGCCAGCAGTTCCACAGGGACTACCGAGCAGTTCTTC.